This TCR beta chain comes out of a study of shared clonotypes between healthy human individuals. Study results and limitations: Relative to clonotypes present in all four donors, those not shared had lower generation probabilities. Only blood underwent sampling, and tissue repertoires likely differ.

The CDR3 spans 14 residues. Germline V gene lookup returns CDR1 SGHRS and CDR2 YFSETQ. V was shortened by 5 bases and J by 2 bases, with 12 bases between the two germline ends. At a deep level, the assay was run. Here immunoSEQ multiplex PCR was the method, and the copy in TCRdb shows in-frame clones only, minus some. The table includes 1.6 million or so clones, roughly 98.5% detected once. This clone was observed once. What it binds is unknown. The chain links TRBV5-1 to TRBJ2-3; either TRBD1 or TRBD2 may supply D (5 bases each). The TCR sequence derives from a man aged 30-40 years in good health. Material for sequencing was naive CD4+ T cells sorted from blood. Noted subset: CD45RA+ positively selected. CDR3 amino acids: CASRPGAITDTQYF. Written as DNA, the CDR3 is TGCGCCAGCAGGCCCGGGGCGATCACAGATACGCAGTATTTT.